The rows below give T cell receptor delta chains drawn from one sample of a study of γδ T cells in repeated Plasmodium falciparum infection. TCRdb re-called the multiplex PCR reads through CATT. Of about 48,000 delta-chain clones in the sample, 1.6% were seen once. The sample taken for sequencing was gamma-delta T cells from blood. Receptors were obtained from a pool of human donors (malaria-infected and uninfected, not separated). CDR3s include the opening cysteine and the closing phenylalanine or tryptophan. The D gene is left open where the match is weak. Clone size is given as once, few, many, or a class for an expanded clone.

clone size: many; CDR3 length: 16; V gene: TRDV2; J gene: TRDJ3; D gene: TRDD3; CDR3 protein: CACDTLLGEHTRQMFF; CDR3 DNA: TGTGCCTGTGACACATTACTGGGGGAACACACCCGACAGATGTTTTTC
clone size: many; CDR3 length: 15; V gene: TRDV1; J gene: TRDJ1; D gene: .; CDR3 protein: CAIGELRPDPDKLIF; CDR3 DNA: TGTGCTATTGGGGAACTGAGGCCGGACCCTGATAAACTCATCTTT
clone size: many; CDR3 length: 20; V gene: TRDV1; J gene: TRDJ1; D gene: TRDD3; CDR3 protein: CALGGGLVDWGILEADKLIF; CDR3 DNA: TGTGCTCTTGGGGGCGGTTTGGTAGACTGGGGGATATTGGAGGCCGATAAACTCATCTTT
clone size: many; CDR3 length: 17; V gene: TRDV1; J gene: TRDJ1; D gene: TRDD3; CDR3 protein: CALEKSGGFRYTDKLIF; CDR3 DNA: TGTGCTCTTGAGAAGTCTGGGGGATTCCGATACACCGATAAACTCATCTTT
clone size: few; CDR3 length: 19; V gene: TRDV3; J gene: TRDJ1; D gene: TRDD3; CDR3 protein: CAFNRLHWGMENYADKLIF; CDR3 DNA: TGTGCCTTTAATCGACTACACTGGGGGATGGAAAATTACGCCGATAAACTCATCTTT
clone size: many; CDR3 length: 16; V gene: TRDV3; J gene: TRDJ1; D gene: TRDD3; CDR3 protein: CAFRSLGDVYTDKLIF; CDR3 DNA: TGTGCCTTTCGGAGCCTGGGGGATGTGTACACCGATAAACTCATCTTT
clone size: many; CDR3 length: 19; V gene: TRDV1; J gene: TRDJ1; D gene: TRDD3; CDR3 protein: CALGEVHRPWGRDTDKLIF; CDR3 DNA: TGTGCTCTTGGGGAAGTTCATCGGCCCTGGGGGAGAGACACCGATAAACTCATCTTT
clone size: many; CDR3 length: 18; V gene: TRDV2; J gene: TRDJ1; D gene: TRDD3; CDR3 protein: CACDGLPTGERDTDKLIF; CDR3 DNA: TGTGCCTGTGACGGGCTCCCCACTGGGGAGCGGGACACCGATAAACTCATCTTT
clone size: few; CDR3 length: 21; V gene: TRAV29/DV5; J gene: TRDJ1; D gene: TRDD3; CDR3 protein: CAGQLPPYSSTGVRRTDKLIF; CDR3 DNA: TGTGCAGGGCAACTTCCCCCTTATTCCAGTACTGGGGTCCGACGCACCGATAAACTCATCTTT
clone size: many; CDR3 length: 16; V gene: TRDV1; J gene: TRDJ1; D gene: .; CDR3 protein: CALGELVPKYTDKLIF; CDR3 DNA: TGTGCTCTTGGGGAACTAGTACCTAAATACACCGATAAACTCATCTTT
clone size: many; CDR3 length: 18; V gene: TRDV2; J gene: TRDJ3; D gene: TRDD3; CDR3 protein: CACDTWGDTLWDTRQMFF; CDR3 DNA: TGTGCCTGTGACACATGGGGGGATACGCTCTGGGACACCCGACAGATGTTTTTC
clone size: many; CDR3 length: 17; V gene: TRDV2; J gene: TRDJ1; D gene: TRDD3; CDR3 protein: CACDAVLGDTNTDKLIF; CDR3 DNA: TGTGCCTGTGACGCTGTACTGGGGGATACCAACACCGATAAACTCATCTTT
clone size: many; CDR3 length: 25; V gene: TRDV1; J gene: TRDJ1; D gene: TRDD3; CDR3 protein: CALGEVFRRFLRSDVGDTQVQRLIF; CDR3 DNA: TGTGCTCTTGGGGAAGTGTTTAGGAGGTTCCTACGATCCGATGTGGGGGATACGCAGGTCCAAAGACTCATCTTT
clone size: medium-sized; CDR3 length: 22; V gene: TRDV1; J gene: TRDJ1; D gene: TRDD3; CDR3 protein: CALGELALRTGHWGILTDKLIF; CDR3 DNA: TGTGCTCTTGGGGAACTGGCACTACGCACTGGCCACTGGGGGATACTTACCGATAAACTCATCTTT
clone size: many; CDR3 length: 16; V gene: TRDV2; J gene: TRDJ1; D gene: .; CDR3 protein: CACDTVLRSEADKLIF; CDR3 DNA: TGTGCCTGTGACACCGTTTTACGGAGTGAGGCCGATAAACTCATCTTT